The present entry profiles one TCR beta chain with its context. At one of its ends the junction is not consistent with the germline gene, which may arise from a read error. Germline loops: CDR1 MGHRA, CDR2 YSYEKL. This CDR3 spans 17 amino acids. This entry belongs to a study of tumor and adjacent non-tumor tissue in lung cancer. Study-level background: The patients, roughly eleven men and 5 women, were roughly 30 to 76 with stage I to III disease. On average, productive TCRbeta reads reached roughly 4 million per sample.

No cell sorting was done before RNA was extracted from the tissue. This non-tumor lung sample came from over 3 cm beyond the tumor edge. Between August and November 2014, newly diagnosed, chemotherapy-naive lung cancer patients underwent thoracic surgery in China. TCRbeta libraries were built with three rounds of nested PCR, modified from ARM-PCR. TCRdb re-analysed the multiplex PCR reads in MiXCR, keeping a single row per CDR3 protein. The repertoire holds approximately 82,000 distinct CDR3 sequences, around 76% seen once, with about two fifths in the top ten. The chain couples TRBV4-1 to TRBJ2-7; a weak D match, TRBD2 (7 bases). This sequence was found in a man in his sixties or seventies with non-small cell lung cancer. The sequenced sample consisted of distant non-tumor lung tissue. CDR3 region: CASSQPKGGGFTYEQYF. The CDR3 coding sequence is TGCGCAAGCAGCCAACCGAAGGGGGGAGGGTTTACCTACGAGCAGTACTTC.